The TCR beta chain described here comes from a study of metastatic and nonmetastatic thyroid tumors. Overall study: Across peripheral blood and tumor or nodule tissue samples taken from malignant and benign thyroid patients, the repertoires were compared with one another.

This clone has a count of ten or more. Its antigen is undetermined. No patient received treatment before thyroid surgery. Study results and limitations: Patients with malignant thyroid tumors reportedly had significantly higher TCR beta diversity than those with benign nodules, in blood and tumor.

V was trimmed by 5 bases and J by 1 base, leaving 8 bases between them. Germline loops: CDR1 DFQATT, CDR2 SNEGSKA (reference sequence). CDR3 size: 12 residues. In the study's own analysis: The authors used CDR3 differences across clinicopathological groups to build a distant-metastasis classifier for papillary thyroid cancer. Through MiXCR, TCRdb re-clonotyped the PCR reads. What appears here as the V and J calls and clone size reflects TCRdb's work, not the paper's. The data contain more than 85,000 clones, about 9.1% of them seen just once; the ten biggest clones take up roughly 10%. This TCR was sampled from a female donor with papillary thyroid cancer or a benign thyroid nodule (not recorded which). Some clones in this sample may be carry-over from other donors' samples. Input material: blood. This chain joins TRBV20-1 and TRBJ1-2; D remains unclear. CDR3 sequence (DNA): TGCAGTGCTCCAACCGGTAACTATGGCTACACCTTC. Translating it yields CSAPTGNYGYTF.